The clone carrying this TCR beta chain was seen many times. Germline-derived CDR1 and CDR2 are KGHSH and LQKENI. V was clipped by 5 bases and J by 3 bases, with 10 bases between them. The CDR3 spans 13 residues. This sample was included in a study of T cell clones after liver transplantation. Profiled with immunoSEQ multiplex PCR; TCRdb holds only in-frame clones, not every one. The sample contains roughly 51,000 clones, approximately 71% of which appear only once. The chain combines TRBV18 with TRBJ1-2; possibly TRBD1 for D (5 bases). The receptor comes from a human patient who received a liver transplant. The graft donor may be the source of some T cells. The sample consisted of CD4+ T cells from blood, taken about 56 months after liver transplant. The DNA for the CDR3 is TGTGCCAGCTCATCCGGACAAGACTATGGCTACACCTTC. This codes for CASSSGQDYGYTF.